These 24 T cell receptor beta chains share one sample of origin, sequenced in a study of blood T cell repertoires in COVID-19. Profiled with immunoSEQ multiplex PCR; TCRdb holds only in-frame clones, not every one. The sample yields 70,000 to 100,000 clones, roughly nine tenths seen once. The sequenced material came from peripheral blood. The origin of the receptors is a man over 45 with COVID-19, enrolled during active disease.

V gene TRBV6-5 combines with J gene TRBJ2-5; TRBD1 matches 9 bases. Looked up from germline, CDR1 is MNHEY and CDR2 is SVGAGI. Trimming took 5 bases from V and 5 from J; bases not matched to a gene: 6. The CDR3 extends over 14 amino acids. The CDR3 nucleotides are TGTGCCAGCAGTATTGGACAGGGGTTGGAGACCCAGTACTTC. Protein product: CASSIGQGLETQYF.

V usage is TRBV7-2 and J usage is TRBJ2-7; D might be TRBD2 (6 bases). This CDR3 is 14 amino acids long. Trimming removed 2 bases at V and 6 bases at J, with 14 bases between. The germline V gene has CDR1 SGHTA and CDR2 FQGNSA. The CDR3 is CASSLRGSAGEQYF. Written as DNA, the CDR3 is TGTGCCAGCAGCTTACGGGGGAGTGCAGGCGAGCAGTACTTC.

The chain recombines TRBV10-3 with TRBJ1-5, with 10 bases lining up with TRBD1. Trimming took 4 bases from V and 2 from J; bases not matched to a gene: 2. This CDR3 has 15 amino acids. Looked up from germline, CDR1 is ENHRY and CDR2 is SYGVKD. CDR3: CAISGDRGRNQPQHF. The CDR3 bases are TGTGCCATCAGTGGGGACAGGGGTCGCAATCAGCCCCAGCATTTT.

This chain links TRBV7-2 with TRBJ2-3; 7 positions match TRBD2. This CDR3 spans 15 amino acids. With V trimmed by 3 bases and J by 0 bases, 3 bases remained unmatched. The V gene's germline CDR1 is SGHTA and CDR2 FQGNSA. In nucleotides, the CDR3 is TGTGCCAGCAGCTTGATCGGGGGGAGCACAGATACGCAGTATTTT. Protein sequence: CASSLIGGSTDTQYF. Drawing the rest from reference TRBV7-2 and TRBJ2-3, the complete variable domain is GAGVSQSPSNKVTEKGKDVELRCDPISGHTALYWYRQSLGQGLEFLIYFQGNSAPDKSGLPSDRFSAERTGGSVSTLTIQRTQQEDSAVYLCASSLIGGSTDTQYFGPGTRLTVL.

The chain links TRBV28 to TRBJ1-6, with 7 bases that match TRBD1. The junction had 5 bases not matched to a gene; V was cut back by 2 bases and J by 7 bases. CDR1 is MDHEN, CDR2 SYDVKM, per germline. The CDR3 length is 15 residues. The CDR3 coding sequence is TGTGCCAGCAGTTTAAGGGGACAGCTAAATTCACCCCTCCACTTT. Its translation is CASSLRGQLNSPLHF. The whole variable domain, remainder taken from reference TRBV28 and TRBJ1-6, is DVKVTQSSRYLVKRTGEKVFLECVQDMDHENMFWYRQDPGLGLRLIYFSYDVKMKEKGDIPEGYSVSREKKERFSLILESASTNQTSMYLCASSLRGQLNSPLHFGNGTRLTVT.

V is TRBV11-2 and J is TRBJ1-6, with D maybe TRBD1 (6 bases). There are 18 residues in the CDR3. Trimming removed 1 base at V and 10 bases at J, with 23 bases between. CDR1 is SGHAT and CDR2 is FQNNGV in the germline V gene. This CDR3 is CASSLGKGGNRFGSPLHF. As DNA, the CDR3 is TGTGCCAGCAGCTTAGGTAAAGGGGGAAATAGATTTGGATCACCCCTCCACTTT.

In DNA form, the CDR3 reads TGTGCCAGCAGCCCGGGGGGCTACGAGCAGTACTTC. Translation: CASSPGGYEQYF. The chain is built from TRBV7-2 and TRBJ2-7, with 7 bases fitting TRBD2. Per the germline V gene, CDR1 is SGHTA and CDR2 is FQGNSA. The V gene end was trimmed by 5 bases and the J gene end by 3 bases; junction bases not matched to a gene: 1. The CDR3 covers 12 residues.

J is TRBJ1-1 and V is TRBV2, with D possibly being TRBD1 (5 bases). The CDR3 extends over 13 amino acids. CDR1 is SNHLY, CDR2 FYNNEI, per germline. Trimming removed 7 bases at V and 9 bases at J, with 18 bases between. The CDR3 reads CASNGLVDNQAFF. The CDR3 nucleotides are TGTGCCAGCAACGGTTTAGTGGACAACCAAGCTTTCTTT.

This clone has a handful of counts. This rearrangement joins TRBV7-6 to TRBJ1-2; tentative D call: TRBD1 (5 bases). Germline V lookup: CDR1 SGHVS, CDR2 FNYEAQ. This CDR3 contains 15 residues. Between the trimmed V and J ends, which lost 4 bases and 1 base, there was a span of 13 bases. The CDR3 DNA reads as TGTGCCAGCAGCTCTAGACAGAATCTTAACTATGGCTACACCTTC. This sequence encodes CASSSRQNLNYGYTF.

This clone occurred a few times. The rearrangement links TRBV29-1 to TRBJ1-1; no definite D call. The CDR3 consists of 17 residues. Germline CDR1 SQVTM, CDR2 ANQGSEA. V was clipped by 4 bases and J by 0 bases, with 21 bases between them. The CDR3 here is CSVVGMAGFNMNTEAFF. CDR3 sequence (DNA): TGCAGCGTTGTAGGTATGGCAGGATTCAATATGAACACTGAAGCTTTCTTT.

The CDR3 is CASSKGLAGGPDYEQYF. The CDR3 region has the DNA TGTGCCAGCAGCAAGGGACTAGCGGGGGGCCCTGACTACGAGCAGTACTTC. The chain uses TRBV5-4 and TRBJ2-7, with 15 bases that match TRBD2. Germline assignment: CDR1 SGHNT and CDR2 YYREEE (reference sequence). CDR3 length equals 17 residues. Losses at the gene ends were 4 bases for V and 3 bases for J; bases not matched to a gene: 8. The variable domain in full, with the rest retrieved from reference TRBV5-4 and TRBJ2-7, is ETGVTQSPTHLIKTRGQQVTLRCSSQSGHNTVSWYQQALGQGPQFIFQYYREEENGRGNFPPRFSGLQFPNYSSELNVNALELDDSALYLCASSKGLAGGPDYEQYFGPGTRLTVT.

This clone was found a few times. This chain connects TRBV4-1 to TRBJ1-2, with 9 positions matching TRBD1. This CDR3 is built from 14 residues. CDR1 MGHRA and CDR2 YSYEKL come from the germline V gene. V trimming: 5 bases; J trimming: 6 bases; junction bases outside the gene matches: 7. The CDR3 nucleotides read TGCGCCAGCAGCGCACCGGGACAGGGTAATGGCTACACCTTC. Its protein is CASSAPGQGNGYTF.

This chain uses TRBV27 with TRBJ2-7, with a tentative D call TRBD1 (6 bases). The CDR3 consists of 14 residues. V was cut by 4 bases and J by 0 bases, with 10 bases left in between. From germline, CDR1 is MNHEY and CDR2 SMNVEV (reference sequence). The CDR3, as DNA: TGTGCCAGCAGTTCTACAGGGCACTCCTACGAGCAGTACTTC. Translated: CASSSTGHSYEQYF.

The gene calls are TRBV5-1 and TRBJ2-5; 10 nucleotides agree with TRBD1. The CDR3 sequence is 15 residues long. The J segment lost 3 bases and the V segment lost 0 bases, leaving 2 bases of the junction unmatched. Per the germline V gene, CDR1 is SGHRS and CDR2 is YFSETQ. CDR3 protein: CASSLDGTGEETQYF. As DNA, the CDR3 is TGCGCCAGCAGCTTGGATGGGACAGGGGAAGAGACCCAGTACTTC.

A single count supports this clone. The chain links TRBV4-3 to TRBJ2-1; 7 bases are shared with TRBD2. Trimming removed 4 bases from V and 0 bases from J; junction bases left unmatched: 6. The CDR3 runs to 16 residues. Germline V gene lookup returns CDR1 LGHNA and CDR2 YSLEER. Here the CDR3 reads CASSPSGENSYNEQFF. CDR3 bases: TGCGCCAGCAGCCCAAGCGGGGAAAACTCCTACAATGAGCAGTTCTTC.

The CDR3 DNA sequence: TGTGCCAGCAGCTGGCGGAATCTAGATGAGCAGTTCTTC. Translated, it gives CASSWRNLDEQFF. V is TRBV5-8 and J is TRBJ2-1, with D unclear. The germline V gene encodes CDR1 SGHTS and CDR2 YDEGEE. This CDR3 is built from 13 residues. The germline V and J ends were trimmed by 3 bases and 8 bases, with 12 bases remaining between them.

The chain is built from TRBV3-1 (or the pseudogene TRBV3-2) and TRBJ1-6, with D uncertain. Trimming shortened V by 3 bases and J by 6 bases, and 9 bases separated the two germline ends. CDR1 LGHDT and CDR2 YNNKEL come from the germline V gene (reference sequence). CDR3 size: 14 residues. The CDR3 region is CASSHNGGNSPLHF. The CDR3 bases are TGTGCCAGCAGCCATAATGGAGGTAATTCACCCCTCCACTTT.

This clone was seen only a few times. Germline and junction disagree at one end, which may indicate a read error. The genes are TRBV3-1 (or the pseudogene TRBV3-2) and TRBJ1-2; 9 bases fit TRBD1. The CDR3 sequence is 15 residues long. Germline-derived CDR1 and CDR2 are LGHDT and YNNKEL (reference sequence). DNA for the CDR3: TGTGCCAGCAGCAAACTCCCGGGACAGGGAAGGACTAGTAGCTTC. Amino acid sequence: CASSKLPGQGRTSSF.

V gene TRBV5-6 combines with J gene TRBJ1-5, with 8 bases lining up with TRBD1. The length of the CDR3 is 17 residues. The junction had 8 bases not matched to a gene; V was cut back by 1 base and J by 2 bases. Germline values: CDR1 SGHDT, CDR2 YYEEEE. CDR3 bases: TGTGCCAGCAGCTTGACCGGTGGGACAGGACGCAATCAGCCCCAGCATTTT. It codes for CASSLTGGTGRNQPQHF.

In its sample, this clone was seen a few times. The chain has TRBV4-1 and TRBJ1-5, with a weak D call TRBD1 (5 bases). Germline assignment: CDR1 MGHRA and CDR2 YSYEKL. The CDR3 consists of 14 residues. V lost 5 bases and J 5 bases, leaving 13 bases between the germline ends. CDR3 loop: CASSWGGGDQPQHF. In DNA, the CDR3 is TGCGCCAGCAGCTGGGGGGGTGGGGATCAGCCCCAGCATTTT.

V and J are TRBV5-1 and TRBJ1-1; the D gene is possibly TRBD1 (6 bases). The CDR3 totals 16 residues. CDR1 is SGHRS, CDR2 YFSETQ, per germline. V shed 5 bases and J shed 3 bases, with 20 bases lying between them. The CDR3 nucleotides read TGCGCCAGCAGTAGAGGGGGAGTCCAAGGGGACACTGAAGCTTTCTTT. Amino acids: CASSRGGVQGDTEAFF.

This rearrangement joins TRBV4-3 to TRBJ1-2; no firm D call. The CDR3 length is 15 residues. Trimming removed 0 bases from V and 4 bases from J, with 12 bases in between. The germline V gene encodes CDR1 LGHNA and CDR2 YSLEER. The CDR3 bases are TGCGCCAGCAGCCAAGAGTTTAAGGCGGGCTATGGCTACACCTTC. This encodes CASSQEFKAGYGYTF.

The chain recombines TRBV18 with TRBJ1-2; 12 bases are shared with TRBD1. V trimming: 6 bases; J trimming: 4 bases; junction bases outside the gene matches: 0. The CDR3 length is 13 residues. Germline-derived CDR1 and CDR2 are KGHSH and LQKENI. CDR3 sequence (DNA): TGTGCCAGCTCGGGACAGGGGGCCTATGGCTACACCTTC. This gives the protein CASSGQGAYGYTF. Full variable domain (remainder filled in from reference TRBV18 and TRBJ1-2): NAGVMQNPRHLVRRRGQEARLRCSPMKGHSHVYWYRQLPEEGLKFMVYLQKENIIDESGMPKERFSAEFPKEGPSILRIQQVVRGDSAAYFCASSGQGAYGYTFGSGTRLTVV.

The chain couples TRBV28 to TRBJ1-2; D is perhaps TRBD1 (5 bases). The CDR3 consists of 14 residues. V was shortened by 1 base and J by 4 bases, with 10 bases between the two germline ends. Germline V gene sequence: CDR1 MDHEN, CDR2 SYDVKM. This CDR3 reads CASSLLDRSYGYTF. The CDR3, as DNA: TGTGCCAGCAGTTTATTAGACAGATCCTATGGCTACACCTTC.